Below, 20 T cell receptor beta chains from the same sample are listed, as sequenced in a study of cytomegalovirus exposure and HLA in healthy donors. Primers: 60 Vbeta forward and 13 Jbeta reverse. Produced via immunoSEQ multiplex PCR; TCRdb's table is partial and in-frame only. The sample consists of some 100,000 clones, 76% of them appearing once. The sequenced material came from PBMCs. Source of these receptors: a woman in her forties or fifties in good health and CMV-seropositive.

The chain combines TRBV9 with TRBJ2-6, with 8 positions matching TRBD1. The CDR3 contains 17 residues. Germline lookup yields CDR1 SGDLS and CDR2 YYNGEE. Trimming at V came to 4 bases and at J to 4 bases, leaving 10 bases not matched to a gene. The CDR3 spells CASSYNDRGEGANVLTF. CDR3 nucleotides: TGTGCCAGCAGCTACAACGACAGGGGAGAAGGGGCCAACGTCCTGACTTTC. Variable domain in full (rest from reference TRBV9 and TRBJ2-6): DSGVTQTPKHLITATGQRVTLRCSPRSGDLSVYWYQQSLDQGLQFLIQYYNGEERAKGNILERFSAQQFPDLHSELNLSSLELGDSALYFCASSYNDRGEGANVLTFGAGSRLTVL.

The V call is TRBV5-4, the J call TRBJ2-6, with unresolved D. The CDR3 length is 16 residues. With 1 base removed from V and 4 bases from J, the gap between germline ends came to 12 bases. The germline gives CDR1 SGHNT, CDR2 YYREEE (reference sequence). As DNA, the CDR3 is TGTGCCAGCAGCTTGAAAATGGCGGCCGGGGCCAACGTCCTGACTTTC. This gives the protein CASSLKMAAGANVLTF.

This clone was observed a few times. As DNA, the CDR3 is TGTGCCAGCAGTTTACAGGGGAATATGAACACTGAAGCTTTCTTT. Residues: CASSLQGNMNTEAFF. The rearrangement joins TRBV28 to TRBJ1-1; D may be TRBD1 (6 bases). The CDR3 consists of 15 residues. Trimming shortened V by 2 bases and J by 0 bases, and 10 bases separated the two germline ends. Germline V lookup: CDR1 MDHEN, CDR2 SYDVKM.

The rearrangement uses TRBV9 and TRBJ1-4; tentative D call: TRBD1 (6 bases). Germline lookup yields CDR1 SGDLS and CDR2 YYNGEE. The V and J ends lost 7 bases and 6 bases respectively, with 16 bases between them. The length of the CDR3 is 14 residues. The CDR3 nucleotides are TGTGCCAGCTCCGGGGGGGGCACGGATGAAAAACTGTTTTTT. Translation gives CASSGGGTDEKLFF.

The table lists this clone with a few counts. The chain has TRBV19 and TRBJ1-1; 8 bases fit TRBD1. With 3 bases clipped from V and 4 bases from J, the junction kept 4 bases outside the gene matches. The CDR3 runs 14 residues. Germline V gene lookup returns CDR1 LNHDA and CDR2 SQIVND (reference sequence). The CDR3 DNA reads TGTGCCAGTAGTATGACAGGGGAGAGCACTGAAGCTTTCTTT. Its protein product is CASSMTGESTEAFF.

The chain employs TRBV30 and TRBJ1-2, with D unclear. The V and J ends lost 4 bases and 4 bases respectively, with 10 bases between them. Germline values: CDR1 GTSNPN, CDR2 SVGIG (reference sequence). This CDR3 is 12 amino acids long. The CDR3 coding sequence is TGTGCCTGGAACGGGGTCTCCTATGGCTACACCTTC. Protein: CAWNGVSYGYTF.

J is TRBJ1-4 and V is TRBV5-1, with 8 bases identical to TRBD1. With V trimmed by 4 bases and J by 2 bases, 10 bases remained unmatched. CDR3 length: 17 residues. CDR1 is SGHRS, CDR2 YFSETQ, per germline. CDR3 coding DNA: TGCGCCAGCAGCAAGGGACAGGATCGGGCCACTAATGAAAAACTGTTTTTT. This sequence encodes CASSKGQDRATNEKLFF.

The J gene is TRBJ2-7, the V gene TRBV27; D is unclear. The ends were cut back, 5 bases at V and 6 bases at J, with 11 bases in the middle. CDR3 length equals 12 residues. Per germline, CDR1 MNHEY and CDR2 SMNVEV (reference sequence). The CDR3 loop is CASSDTAAEQYF. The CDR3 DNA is TGTGCCAGCAGTGACACCGCTGCCGAGCAGTACTTC.

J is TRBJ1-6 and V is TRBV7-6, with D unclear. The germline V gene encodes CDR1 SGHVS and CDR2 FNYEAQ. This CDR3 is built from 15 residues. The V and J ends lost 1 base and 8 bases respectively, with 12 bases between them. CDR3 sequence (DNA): TGTGCCAGCAGCTTAGTTACTCTGAGGGATTCACCCCTCCACTTT. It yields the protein CASSLVTLRDSPLHF.

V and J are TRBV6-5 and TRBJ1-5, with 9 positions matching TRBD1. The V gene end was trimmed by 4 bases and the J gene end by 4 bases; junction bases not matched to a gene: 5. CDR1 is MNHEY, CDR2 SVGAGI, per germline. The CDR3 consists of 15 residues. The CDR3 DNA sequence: TGTGCCAGCAGTTTTGGACAGGGGAGGAATCAGCCCCAGCATTTT. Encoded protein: CASSFGQGRNQPQHF.

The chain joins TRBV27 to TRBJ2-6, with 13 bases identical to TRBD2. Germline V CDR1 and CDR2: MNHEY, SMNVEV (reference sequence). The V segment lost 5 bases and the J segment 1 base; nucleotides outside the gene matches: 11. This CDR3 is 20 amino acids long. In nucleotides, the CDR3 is TGTGCCAGCAGTCCCGGCCTCGGACTAGCGGGAGCATCTGGGGCCAACGTCCTGACTTTC. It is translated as CASSPGLGLAGASGANVLTF.

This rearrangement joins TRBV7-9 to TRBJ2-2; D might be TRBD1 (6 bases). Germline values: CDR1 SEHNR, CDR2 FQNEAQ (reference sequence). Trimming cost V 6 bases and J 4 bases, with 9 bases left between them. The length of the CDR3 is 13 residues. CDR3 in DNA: TGTGCCAGCAGTCAAGGGGGCACCGGGGAGCTGTTTTTT. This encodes CASSQGGTGELFF.

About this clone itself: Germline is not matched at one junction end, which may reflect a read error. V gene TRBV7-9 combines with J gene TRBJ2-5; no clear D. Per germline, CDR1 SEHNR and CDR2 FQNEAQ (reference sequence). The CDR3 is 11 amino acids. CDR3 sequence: CSSSPQETQYF. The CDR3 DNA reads TGTTCCAGCAGCCCTCAAGAGACCCAGTACTTC.

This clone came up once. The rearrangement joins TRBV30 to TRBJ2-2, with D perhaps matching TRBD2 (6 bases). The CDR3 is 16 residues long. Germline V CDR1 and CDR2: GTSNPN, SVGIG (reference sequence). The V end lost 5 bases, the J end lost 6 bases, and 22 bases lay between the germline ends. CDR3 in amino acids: CAWSPGTPDGAGELFF. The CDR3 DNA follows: TGTGCCTGGTCCCCCGGGACTCCCGATGGGGCCGGGGAGCTGTTTTTT. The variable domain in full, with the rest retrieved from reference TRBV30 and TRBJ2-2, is SQTIHQWPATLVQPVGSPLSLECTVEGTSNPNLYWYRQAAGRGLQLLFYSVGIGQISSEVPQNLSASRPQDRQFILSSKKLLLSDSGFYLCAWSPGTPDGAGELFFGEGSRLTVL.

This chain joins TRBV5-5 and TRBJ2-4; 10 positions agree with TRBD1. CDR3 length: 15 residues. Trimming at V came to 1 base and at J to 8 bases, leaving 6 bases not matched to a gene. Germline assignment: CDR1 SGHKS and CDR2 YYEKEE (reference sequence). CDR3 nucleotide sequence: TGTGCCAGCAGCTTGAAGCCAGGGACAGGGGACATTCAGTACTTC. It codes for CASSLKPGTGDIQYF.

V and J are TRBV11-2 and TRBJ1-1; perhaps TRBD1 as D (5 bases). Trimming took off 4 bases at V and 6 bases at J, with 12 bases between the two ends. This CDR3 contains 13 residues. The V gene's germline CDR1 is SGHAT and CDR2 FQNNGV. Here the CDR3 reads CASSYPGGAEAFF. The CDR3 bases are TGTGCCAGCAGCTACCCGGGAGGGGCTGAAGCTTTCTTT. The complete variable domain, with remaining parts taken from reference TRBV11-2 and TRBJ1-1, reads EAGVAQSPRYKIIEKRQSVAFWCNPISGHATLYWYQQILGQGPKLLIQFQNNGVVDDSQLPKDRFSAERLKGVDSTLKIQPAKLEDSAVYLCASSYPGGAEAFFGQGTRLTVV.

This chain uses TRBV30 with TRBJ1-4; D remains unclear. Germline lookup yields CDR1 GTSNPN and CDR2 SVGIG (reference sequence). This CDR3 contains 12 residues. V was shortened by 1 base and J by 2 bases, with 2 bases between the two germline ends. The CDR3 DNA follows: TGTGCCTGGAGTGCGACTAATGAAAAACTGTTTTTT. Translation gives CAWSATNEKLFF.

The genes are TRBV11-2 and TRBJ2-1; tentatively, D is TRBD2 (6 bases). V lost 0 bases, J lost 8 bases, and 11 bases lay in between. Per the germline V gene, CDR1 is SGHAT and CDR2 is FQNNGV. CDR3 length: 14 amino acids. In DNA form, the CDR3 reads TGTGCCAGCAGCTTAGATCGTTGGGGGGATGAGCAGTTCTTC. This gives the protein CASSLDRWGDEQFF.

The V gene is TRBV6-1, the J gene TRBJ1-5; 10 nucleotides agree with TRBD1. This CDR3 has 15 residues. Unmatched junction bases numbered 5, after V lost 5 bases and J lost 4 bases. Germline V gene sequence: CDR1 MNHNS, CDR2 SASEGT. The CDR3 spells CASSSRDRGNQPQHF. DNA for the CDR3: TGTGCCAGCAGTAGCCGGGACAGGGGAAATCAGCCCCAGCATTTT.

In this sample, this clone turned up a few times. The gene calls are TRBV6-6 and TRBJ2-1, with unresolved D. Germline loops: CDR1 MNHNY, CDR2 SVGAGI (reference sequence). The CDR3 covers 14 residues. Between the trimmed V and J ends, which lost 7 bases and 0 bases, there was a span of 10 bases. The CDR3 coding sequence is TGTGCCAGCAAAACAGTGGTCTCCTACAATGAGCAGTTCTTC. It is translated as CASKTVVSYNEQFF.